The entry below gives a single T cell receptor (beta chain) sequence along with its context. Method: immunoSEQ multiplex PCR; TCRdb's copy keeps in-frame clones and lacks some. Of 150,000 to 200,000 clones in the sample, roughly three quarters were seen once. The entry originates in a study of blood T cell repertoires in COVID-19. The CDR3 is 13 residues long. Unmatched junction bases numbered 4, after V lost 6 bases and J lost 3 bases. Germline assignment: CDR1 KGHSH and CDR2 LQKENI. Sequenced sample: peripheral blood. This rearrangement joins TRBV18 to TRBJ1-1, with TRBD1 matching 7 bases. The sequence derives from a man aged 60-69 years with active or convalescent COVID-19. The CDR3 DNA follows: TGTGCCAGCTCTACGGGACAGTACACTGAAGCTTTCTTT. This encodes CASSTGQYTEAFF.